Each of the 27 T cell receptor beta chains below was sequenced from the same sample in a study of identifying expanded T cells in peripheral blood (dated by TCRdb to about 2019). Receptor amplification or capture employed the immunoSEQ multiplex PCR assay. The immuneACCESS repertoire file appears here via TCRdb, limited to in-frame rearrangements. These files lack a portion of the clones; in checked studies, under half of the deficit traces to unresolved V genes, and the cause of the others is not known. The sample profile shows under 100,000 clones; about 88% of them were found once. 4.5% of the sample is taken by the ten largest. The sample consisted of blood. The receptors originated from a person between 18 and 75 years old in good health.

This rearrangement joins TRBV5-8 to TRBJ1-1; D unclear. The CDR3 is 13 residues long. V was pared by 0 bases and J by 2 bases, with 5 bases between. CDR1 is SGHTS and CDR2 is YDEGEE in the germline V gene. The CDR3 reads CASSLVLNTEAFF. CDR3 coding DNA: TGTGCCAGCAGCTTGGTGCTTAACACTGAAGCTTTCTTT.

This chain uses TRBV6-1 with TRBJ1-1; D ambiguous. The CDR3 runs to 13 residues. The V end was cut by 6 bases, the J end by 5 bases, with 13 bases between. Looked up from germline, CDR1 is MNHNS and CDR2 is SASEGT. The chain's CDR3 is CASRKGLGTEAFF. The CDR3 region has the DNA TGTGCCAGCAGGAAGGGCTTAGGGACTGAAGCTTTCTTT.

This clone was picked up one time. The chain is built from TRBV7-9 and TRBJ2-3; D gene unclear. This CDR3 comprises 11 residues. Germline CDR1 is SEHNR and CDR2 is FQNEAQ (reference sequence). Trimming left V 8 bases short and J 3 bases short, with 6 bases between. The CDR3 loop is CASEGTDTQYF. DNA of the CDR3: TGTGCCAGCGAAGGTACAGATACGCAGTATTTT.

The chain recombines TRBV29-1 with TRBJ1-4; D ambiguous. CDR1 is SQVTM, CDR2 ANQGSEA, per germline. This CDR3 has 13 amino acids. The V gene lost 3 bases and the J gene lost 7 bases, with 12 bases spanning the gap. CDR3 sequence reads: CSVDPSGGEKLFF. The CDR3 DNA is TGCAGCGTTGACCCGTCAGGCGGTGAAAAACTGTTTTTT.

This clone was seen just once. V gene TRBV5-1 combines with J gene TRBJ1-6; TRBD1 aligns across 11 bases. This CDR3 comprises 15 residues. The ends lost 3 bases at V and 10 bases at J; junction bases unmatched: 6. CDR1 and CDR2 (germline): SGHRS, YFSETQ. Here the CDR3 reads CASSWGTGGESPLHF. The DNA of the CDR3 is TGCGCCAGCAGCTGGGGGACAGGGGGTGAGTCACCCCTCCACTTT.

The chain carries TRBV14 and TRBJ2-1; the D call may be TRBD1 or TRBD2 (6 bases each). Trimming pared 3 bases from V and 2 bases from J, leaving 8 bases between. The CDR3 has 14 residues. Per the germline V gene, CDR1 is SGHDN and CDR2 is FVKESK. The CDR3 DNA follows: TGTGCCAGCAGCCAGGGGGGCACCTACAATGAGCAGTTCTTC. Its translation: CASSQGGTYNEQFF. The variable domain in full, completed from reference TRBV14 and TRBJ2-1, reads EAGVTQFPSHSVIEKGQTVTLRCDPISGHDNLYWYRRVMGKEIKFLLHFVKESKQDESGMPNNRFLAERTGGTYSTLKVQPAELEDSGVYFCASSQGGTYNEQFFGPGTRLTVL.

This sequence joins TRBV30 and TRBJ2-3; D not resolved. Germline CDR1 is GTSNPN and CDR2 is SVGIG (reference sequence). This CDR3 has 11 amino acids. The germline V and J ends were trimmed by 3 bases and 5 bases, with 6 bases remaining between them. CDR3 in amino acids: CAWRGIDTQYF. The CDR3, as DNA: TGTGCCTGGAGGGGGATAGATACGCAGTATTTT.

The V and J genes are TRBV14 and TRBJ2-1; no clear D gene. The germline V and J ends were trimmed by 2 bases and 0 bases, with 8 bases remaining between them. Germline-derived CDR1 and CDR2 are SGHDN and FVKESK. The CDR3 has 15 amino acids. The CDR3, as DNA: TGTGCCAGCAGCCAACTTCTCAGCTCCTACAATGAGCAGTTCTTC. Its protein is CASSQLLSSYNEQFF. Full variable domain (remainder filled in from reference TRBV14 and TRBJ2-1): EAGVTQFPSHSVIEKGQTVTLRCDPISGHDNLYWYRRVMGKEIKFLLHFVKESKQDESGMPNNRFLAERTGGTYSTLKVQPAELEDSGVYFCASSQLLSSYNEQFFGPGTRLTVL.

This rearrangement joins TRBV5-1 to TRBJ1-1; D perhaps matches TRBD1 (5 bases). Germline V gene data show CDR1 as SGHRS and CDR2 as YFSETQ. V shed 5 bases and J shed 0 bases, with 14 bases lying between them. The CDR3 contains 15 residues. CDR3 DNA: TGCGCCAGCAGTCCGCGGGGCACAGTGAACACTGAAGCTTTCTTT. The encoded protein is CASSPRGTVNTEAFF.

V gene TRBV6-5 combines with J gene TRBJ1-1; TRBD1 aligns across 8 bases. Germline V lookup: CDR1 MNHEY, CDR2 SVGAGI. V shed 6 bases, J shed 3 bases, and the junction held 9 bases outside the gene matches. This CDR3 spans 15 amino acids. The CDR3 loop is CASRPDRGSYTEAFF. The CDR3 coding sequence is TGTGCCAGCAGACCCGACAGGGGTTCTTACACTGAAGCTTTCTTT.

The chain links TRBV5-1 to TRBJ2-1, with 7 bases aligning to TRBD1. Germline V gives CDR1 SGHRS, CDR2 YFSETQ. The V gene end was trimmed by 5 bases and the J gene end by 0 bases; junction bases not matched to a gene: 5. The CDR3 runs 15 residues. In DNA form, the CDR3 reads TGCGCCAGCAGTCTGGACAGGAGCTCCTACAATGAGCAGTTCTTC. Amino acid sequence: CASSLDRSSYNEQFF.

The rearrangement uses TRBV6-5 and TRBJ2-2, with D possibly matching TRBD2 (6 bases). CDR3 length: 15 amino acids. Looked up from germline, CDR1 is MNHEY and CDR2 is SVGAGI. V shed 4 bases and J shed 1 base, with 10 bases lying between them. The CDR3 DNA sequence: TGTGCCAGCAGTTTTCGGCGGGAGAACACCGGGGAGCTGTTTTTT. The encoded protein is CASSFRRENTGELFF.

The gene calls are TRBV5-6 and TRBJ2-7, with 7 bases that match TRBD1. The junction had 10 bases not matched to a gene; V was cut back by 5 bases and J by 2 bases. This CDR3 has 15 amino acids. Germline V lookup: CDR1 SGHDT, CDR2 YYEEEE. This CDR3 reads CASRETGTEPYEQYF. CDR3 bases: TGTGCCAGCAGAGAGACCGGGACAGAACCCTACGAGCAGTACTTC.

The chain employs TRBV6-1 and TRBJ1-5; possibly TRBD1 for D (6 bases). CDR1 and CDR2 (germline): MNHNS, SASEGT. This CDR3 is 15 amino acids long. V was trimmed by 6 bases and J by 3 bases, leaving 15 bases between them. The CDR3 coding sequence is TGTGCCAGCAGGCCCTCAGGGGCTTACAATCAGCCCCAGCATTTT. As protein: CASRPSGAYNQPQHF.

The rearrangement links TRBV11-3 to TRBJ2-1; D unclear. The germline V gene encodes CDR1 SGHNT and CDR2 YENEEA. This CDR3 is built from 14 residues. V was clipped by 4 bases and J by 9 bases, with 16 bases between them. CDR3: CASSSTPASAEQFF. The CDR3 nucleotides are TGTGCCAGCAGCTCGACACCGGCCTCCGCTGAGCAGTTCTTC.

The chain carries TRBV5-1 and TRBJ1-4; D is undetermined. Germline CDR1 reads SGHRS; CDR2 reads YFSETQ. The CDR3 loop spans 14 amino acids. V lost 1 base and J lost 0, with 4 bases in between. CDR3 DNA sequence: TGCGCCAGCAGCTTGACTGCAACTAATGAAAAACTGTTTTTT. Amino acid sequence: CASSLTATNEKLFF.

The chain uses TRBV10-3 and TRBJ2-1, with TRBD2 matching 7 bases. The CDR3 extends over 13 amino acids. Germline CDR1 is ENHRY and CDR2 is SYGVKD. J gave up 8 bases and V 4 bases, and 5 bases lay outside the gene matches. The CDR3 loop is CAISGTSGHEQFF. The CDR3 coding sequence is TGTGCCATCAGTGGGACTAGTGGGCATGAGCAGTTCTTC.

The chain links TRBV5-6 to TRBJ1-2; TRBD1 matches 7 bases. CDR1 SGHDT and CDR2 YYEEEE come from the germline V gene. Unmatched junction bases numbered 10, after V lost 3 bases and J lost 5 bases. There are 15 residues in the CDR3. The CDR3 region is CASSSVWDRGYGYTF. The CDR3 DNA sequence: TGTGCCAGCAGCTCTGTTTGGGACAGAGGTTATGGCTACACCTTC.

V is TRBV23-1 and J is TRBJ1-4, with no clear D. TRBV23-1 counts as an open reading frame of uncertain function. The CDR3 is made up of 13 amino acids. Trimming pared 9 bases from V and 8 bases from J, leaving 16 bases between. The CDR3 loop is CASPYWNREKLFF. DNA for the CDR3: TGCGCCAGTCCCTATTGGAATAGGGAAAAACTGTTTTTT.

The chain joins TRBV2 to TRBJ2-7; 7 bases fit TRBD1. J gave up 1 base and V 6 bases, and 9 bases lay outside the gene matches. Germline V gene lookup returns CDR1 SNHLY and CDR2 FYNNEI. The length of the CDR3 is 15 residues. CDR3 loop: CASSPPGQRSYEQYF. CDR3 sequence (DNA): TGTGCCAGCAGCCCACCGGGACAGCGTTCCTACGAGCAGTACTTC.

The chain carries TRBV28 and TRBJ1-5, with a weak D call TRBD1 (6 bases). V shed 3 bases and J shed 1 base, with 19 bases lying between them. CDR1 MDHEN and CDR2 SYDVKM come from the germline V gene. The CDR3 spans 18 residues. The CDR3 reads CASSFGKWGGESNQPQHF. The CDR3, as DNA: TGTGCCAGCAGTTTCGGTAAATGGGGGGGCGAGAGCAATCAGCCCCAGCATTTT.

As for this clone: This sample also contains other DNA sequences that code for the same CDR3. The genes are TRBV30 and TRBJ1-3; D ambiguous. The germline gives CDR1 GTSNPN, CDR2 SVGIG (reference sequence). The CDR3 is 11 amino acids. Trimming took 2 bases from V and 4 from J, leaving 3 bases between them. The CDR3 sequence: CAWSSGNTIYF. CDR3 coding DNA: TGTGCCTGGAGTAGCGGAAACACCATATATTTT.

This rearrangement joins TRBV2 to TRBJ1-2; 8 nucleotides match TRBD1. The CDR3 runs 14 residues. V dropped 2 bases and J dropped 5; count of bases not matched to a gene: 4. Germline V CDR1 and CDR2: SNHLY, FYNNEI. The CDR3 DNA reads as TGTGCCAGCAGTGAACAGGGGGCGAGATATGGCTACACCTTC. Translated: CASSEQGARYGYTF.

This sequence joins TRBV6-6 and TRBJ2-5; 8 bases fit TRBD2. The CDR3 is 14 residues long. Germline V lookup: CDR1 MNHNY, CDR2 SVGAGI (reference sequence). Losses at the gene ends were 6 bases for V and 5 bases for J; bases not matched to a gene: 8. The CDR3 nucleotides are TGTGCCAGCAGGACGGGGGGGACTTGGGAGACCCAGTACTTC. Translation gives CASRTGGTWETQYF.

The J gene is TRBJ2-7, the V gene TRBV27; D possibly matches TRBD1 or TRBD2 (6 bases each). The CDR3 has 14 residues. In germline, CDR1 is MNHEY, CDR2 SMNVEV (reference sequence). V was trimmed by 2 bases and J by 9 bases, leaving 17 bases between them. DNA for the CDR3: TGTGCCAGCAGTTTACAGGCCAGGGGAGGCGGGCAGTACTTC. This sequence encodes CASSLQARGGGQYF.

The gene calls are TRBV7-9 and TRBJ2-5, with a tentative D call TRBD1 (6 bases). The germline gives CDR1 SEHNR, CDR2 FQNEAQ (reference sequence). This CDR3 has 14 residues. V dropped 2 bases and J dropped 3 bases, with 10 bases sitting between them. CDR3 amino acids: CASSLLQGKETQYF. CDR3 bases: TGTGCCAGCAGCTTATTACAGGGAAAAGAGACCCAGTACTTC. The whole variable domain, filled in from reference TRBV7-9 and TRBJ2-5, reads DTGVSQNPRHKITKRGQNVTFRCDPISEHNRLYWYRQTLGQGPEFLTYFQNEAQLEKSRLLSDRFSAERPKGSFSTLEIQRTEQGDSAMYLCASSLLQGKETQYFGPGTRLLVL.

The V gene is TRBV7-2, the J gene TRBJ2-7; no clear D gene. The V end was cut by 2 bases, the J end by 0 bases, with 8 bases between. There are 14 residues in the CDR3. Germline-derived CDR1 and CDR2 are SGHTA and FQGNSA. The CDR3 nucleotides are TGTGCCAGCAGCTTAAGTGGAGTCTCCTACGAGCAGTACTTC. Its translation is CASSLSGVSYEQYF.